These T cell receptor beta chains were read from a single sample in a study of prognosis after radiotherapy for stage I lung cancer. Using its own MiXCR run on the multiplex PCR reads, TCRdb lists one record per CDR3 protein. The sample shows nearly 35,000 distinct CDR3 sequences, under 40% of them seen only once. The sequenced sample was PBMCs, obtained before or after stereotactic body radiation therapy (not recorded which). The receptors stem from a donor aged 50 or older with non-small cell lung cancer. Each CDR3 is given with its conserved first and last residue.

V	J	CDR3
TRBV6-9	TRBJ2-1	CASSSGARPPYNEQFF
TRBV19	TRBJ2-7	CVDCLTPYEQYF
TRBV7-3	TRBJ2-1	CTSSRQGHEQFF
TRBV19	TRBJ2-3	CASDTGTGGYTQYF
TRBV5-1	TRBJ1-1	CASSLTLRGRGSTEAFF
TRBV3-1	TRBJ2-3	CASSYQTGQDTDTQYF
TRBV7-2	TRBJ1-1	CASIRTVIMNTEAFF
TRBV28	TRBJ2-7	CASSLAQVLAVEQYF
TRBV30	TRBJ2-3	CASGRPQGWTDTQYF
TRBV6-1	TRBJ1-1	CASRLGTLGTEAFF
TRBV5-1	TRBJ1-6	CASSLVELLDSPLHF
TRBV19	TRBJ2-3	CASSIGGGRATDTQYF
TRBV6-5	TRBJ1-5	CASSSPMGAPGHF
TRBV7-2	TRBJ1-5	CASSLGGDPRNQPQHF
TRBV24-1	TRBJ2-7	CATSDGTSYEQYF
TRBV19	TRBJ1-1	CASSIVMADTEAFF
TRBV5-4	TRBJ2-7	CASSVAGHSYEQYF
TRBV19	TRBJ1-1	CASRPQGNTEAFF
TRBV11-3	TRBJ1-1	CASSLQGSNTEAFF
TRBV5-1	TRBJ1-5	CASSLGTGNQPQHF
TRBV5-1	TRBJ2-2	CASNDKNTGELFF
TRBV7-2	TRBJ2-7	CASSSRDGSYEQYF
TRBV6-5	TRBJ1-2	CASSYNRNYGYTF
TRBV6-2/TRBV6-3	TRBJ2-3	CASIYSKSGNQDTQYF
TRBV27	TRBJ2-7	CASSLGLNGYEQYF